This TCR beta chain was profiled in a study of read filtering for tumor transcriptome and immune sequencing. The overall study: Revised staging placed eight or nine patients in R-ISS I, some 17 in II, more than 5 in III. Study-wide points: IR-seq captured clonotypes deeper and more reliably than RNA-seq. IR-seq and RNA-seq agreed better without single-read clonotypes. Roughly 79% of IR-seq clonotypes had one read, totaling around 4% of reads; RNA-seq: 74.6% and 44.6%.

This library used approximately 390 ng RNA and molecular barcoded adaptors spanning alpha/delta and beta/gamma chains. TCRdb itself ran the reads through MiXCR, one entry per CDR3 protein. The sample has some 41,000 distinct CDR3 sequences, roughly an eighth seen once. Germline CDR1 is SGHDT and CDR2 is YYEEEE. The CDR3 has 15 residues. V was shortened by 1 base and J by 2 bases, with 13 bases between the two germline ends. At least ten counts were recorded for this clonotype. No antigen is known for it. The chain joins TRBV5-6 to TRBJ2-7; a weak D match, TRBD1 (5 bases). The clonotype comes from a donor at least 40 years old with multiple myeloma. The sequencing input was a population of CD138-negative cells sorted from bone marrow. The CDR3: CASSLYGRGTYEQYF. CDR3 bases: TGTGCCAGCAGCTTGTATGGAAGGGGAACCTACGAGCAGTACTTC. The whole variable domain, remainder taken from reference TRBV5-6 and TRBJ2-7, is DAGVTQSPTHLIKTRGQQVTLRCSPKSGHDTVSWYQQALGQGPQFIFQYYEEEERQRGNFPDRFSGHQFPNYSSELNVNALLLGDSALYLCASSLYGRGTYEQYFGPGTRLTVT.